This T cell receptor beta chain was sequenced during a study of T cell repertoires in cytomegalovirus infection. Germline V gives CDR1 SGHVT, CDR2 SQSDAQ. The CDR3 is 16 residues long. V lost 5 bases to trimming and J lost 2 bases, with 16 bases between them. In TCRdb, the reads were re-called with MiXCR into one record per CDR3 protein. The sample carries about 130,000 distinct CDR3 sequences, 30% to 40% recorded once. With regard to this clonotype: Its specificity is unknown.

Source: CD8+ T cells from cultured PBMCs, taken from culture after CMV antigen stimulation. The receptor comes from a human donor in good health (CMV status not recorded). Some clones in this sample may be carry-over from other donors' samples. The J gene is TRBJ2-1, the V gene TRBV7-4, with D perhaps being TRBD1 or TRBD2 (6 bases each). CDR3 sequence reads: CASSAKGGRAYNEQFF. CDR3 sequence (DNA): TGTGCCAGCAGCGCAAAGGGGGGACGAGCCTACAATGAGCAGTTCTTC.